This entry concerns a single T cell receptor (beta chain). This entry comes from a study of cytomegalovirus exposure and HLA in healthy donors. The V end was cut by 5 bases, the J end by 1 base, with 11 bases between. This CDR3 region has 14 residues. Germline assignment: CDR1 KGHSH and CDR2 LQKENI. PCR involved 60 Vbeta and 13 Jbeta primers. Using immunoSEQ multiplex PCR, the repertoire was profiled, and TCRdb retains in-frame clones only, with some absent. This sample has some 140,000 clones, with 85% found just once. The specimen sequenced was PBMCs. The rearrangement joins TRBV18 to TRBJ1-1; the D gene is possibly TRBD1 (5 bases). The sequence came from a woman aged 30 to 39 in good health and CMV-seropositive. The CDR3 loop is CASSGPGGNTEAFF. The CDR3 DNA follows: TGTGCCAGCTCAGGGCCGGGGGGGAACACTGAAGCTTTCTTT.